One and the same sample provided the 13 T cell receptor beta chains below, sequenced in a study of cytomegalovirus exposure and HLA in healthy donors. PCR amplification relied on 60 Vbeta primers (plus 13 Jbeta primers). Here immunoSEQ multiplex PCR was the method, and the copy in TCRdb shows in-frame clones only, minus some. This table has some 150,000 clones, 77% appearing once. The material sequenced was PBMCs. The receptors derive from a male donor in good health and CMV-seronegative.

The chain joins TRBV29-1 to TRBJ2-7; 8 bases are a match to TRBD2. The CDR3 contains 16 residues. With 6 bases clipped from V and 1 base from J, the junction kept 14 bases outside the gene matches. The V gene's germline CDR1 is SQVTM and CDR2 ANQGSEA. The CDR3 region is CSVATGPSGPSYEQYF. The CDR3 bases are TGCAGCGTCGCGACGGGGCCTAGCGGGCCTTCCTACGAGCAGTACTTC.

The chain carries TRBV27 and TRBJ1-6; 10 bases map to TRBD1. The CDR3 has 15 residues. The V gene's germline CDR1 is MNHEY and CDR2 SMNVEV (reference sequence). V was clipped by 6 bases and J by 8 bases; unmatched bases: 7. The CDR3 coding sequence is TGTGCCAGCAGCCCCGGGACAGGGGCGTATTCACCCCTCCACTTT. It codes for CASSPGTGAYSPLHF.

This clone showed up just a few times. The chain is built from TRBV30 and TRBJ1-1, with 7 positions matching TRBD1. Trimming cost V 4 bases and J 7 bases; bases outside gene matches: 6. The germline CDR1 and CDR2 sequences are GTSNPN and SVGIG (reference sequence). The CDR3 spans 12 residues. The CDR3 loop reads CAWTGQQSEAFF. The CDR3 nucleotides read TGTGCCTGGACGGGACAGCAAAGTGAAGCTTTCTTT.

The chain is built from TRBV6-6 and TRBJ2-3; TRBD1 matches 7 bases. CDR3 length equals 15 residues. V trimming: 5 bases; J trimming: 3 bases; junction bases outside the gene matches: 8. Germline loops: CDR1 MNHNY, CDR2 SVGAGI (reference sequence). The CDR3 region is CASSTEGTATDTQYF. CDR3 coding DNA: TGTGCCAGCAGTACAGAGGGGACAGCAACAGATACGCAGTATTTT.

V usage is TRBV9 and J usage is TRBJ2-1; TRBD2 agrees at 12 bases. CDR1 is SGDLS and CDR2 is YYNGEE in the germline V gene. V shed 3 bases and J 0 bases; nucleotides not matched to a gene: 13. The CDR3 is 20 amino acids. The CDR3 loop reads CASSAQTSGSLVISYNEQFF. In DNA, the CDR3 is TGTGCCAGCAGCGCACAGACTAGCGGGAGTCTTGTTATCTCCTACAATGAGCAGTTCTTC.

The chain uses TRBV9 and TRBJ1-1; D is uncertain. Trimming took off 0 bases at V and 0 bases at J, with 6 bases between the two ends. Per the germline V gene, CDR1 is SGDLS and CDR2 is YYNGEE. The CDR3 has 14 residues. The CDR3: CASSVDSMNTEAFF. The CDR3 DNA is TGTGCCAGCAGCGTAGACAGCATGAACACTGAAGCTTTCTTT.

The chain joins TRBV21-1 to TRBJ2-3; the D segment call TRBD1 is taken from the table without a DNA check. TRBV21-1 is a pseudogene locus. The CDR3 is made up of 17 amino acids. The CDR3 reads CASSPWTGEGVTDTQYF. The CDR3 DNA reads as TGTGCCAGCAGCCCCTGGACAGGGGAAGGGGTCACAGATACGCAGTATTTT.

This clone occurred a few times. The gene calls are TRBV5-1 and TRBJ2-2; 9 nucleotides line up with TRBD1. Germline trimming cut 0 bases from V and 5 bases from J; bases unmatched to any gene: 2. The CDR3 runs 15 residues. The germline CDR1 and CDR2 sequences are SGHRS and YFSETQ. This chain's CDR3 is CASSLGQGGTGELFF. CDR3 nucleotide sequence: TGCGCCAGCAGCTTGGGACAGGGGGGGACCGGGGAGCTGTTTTTT.

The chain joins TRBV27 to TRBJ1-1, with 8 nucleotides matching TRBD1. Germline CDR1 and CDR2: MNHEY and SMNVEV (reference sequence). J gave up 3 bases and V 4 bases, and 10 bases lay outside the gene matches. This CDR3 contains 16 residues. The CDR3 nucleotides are TGTGCCAGCAGTTCCTACAGACAGGGGAGTCACACTGAAGCTTTCTTT. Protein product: CASSSYRQGSHTEAFF.

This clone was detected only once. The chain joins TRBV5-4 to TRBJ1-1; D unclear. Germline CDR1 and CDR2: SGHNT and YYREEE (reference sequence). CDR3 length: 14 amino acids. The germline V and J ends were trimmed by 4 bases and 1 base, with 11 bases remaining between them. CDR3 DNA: TGTGCCAGCAGCCTCAGGAATCCGAACACTGAAGCTTTCTTT. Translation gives CASSLRNPNTEAFF. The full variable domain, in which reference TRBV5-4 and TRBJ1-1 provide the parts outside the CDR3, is ETGVTQSPTHLIKTRGQQVTLRCSSQSGHNTVSWYQQALGQGPQFIFQYYREEENGRGNFPPRFSGLQFPNYSSELNVNALELDDSALYLCASSLRNPNTEAFFGQGTRLTVV.

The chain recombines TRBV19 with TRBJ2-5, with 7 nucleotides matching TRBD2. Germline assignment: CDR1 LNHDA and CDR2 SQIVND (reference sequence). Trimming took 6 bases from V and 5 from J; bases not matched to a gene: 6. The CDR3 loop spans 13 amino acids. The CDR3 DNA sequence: TGTGCCAGTAGGTGGGGAGGGGAGGAGACCCAGTACTTC. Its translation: CASRWGGEETQYF.

In nucleotides, the CDR3 is TGTGCCAGCAGCTCCGGACTAGCGGGAGTTGATGAGCAGTTCTTC. It is translated as CASSSGLAGVDEQFF. The chain recombines TRBV5-4 with TRBJ2-1; the match to TRBD2 covers 13 bases. The CDR3 covers 15 residues. J gave up 8 bases and V 3 bases, and 5 bases lay outside the gene matches. Germline assignment: CDR1 SGHNT and CDR2 YYREEE (reference sequence).

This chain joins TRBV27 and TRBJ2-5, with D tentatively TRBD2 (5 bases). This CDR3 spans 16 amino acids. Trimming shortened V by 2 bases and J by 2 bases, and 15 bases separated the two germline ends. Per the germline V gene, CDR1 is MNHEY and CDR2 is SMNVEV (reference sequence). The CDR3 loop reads CASSLGVSGGQETQYF. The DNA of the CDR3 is TGTGCCAGCAGTTTAGGTGTCAGTGGAGGACAAGAGACCCAGTACTTC.